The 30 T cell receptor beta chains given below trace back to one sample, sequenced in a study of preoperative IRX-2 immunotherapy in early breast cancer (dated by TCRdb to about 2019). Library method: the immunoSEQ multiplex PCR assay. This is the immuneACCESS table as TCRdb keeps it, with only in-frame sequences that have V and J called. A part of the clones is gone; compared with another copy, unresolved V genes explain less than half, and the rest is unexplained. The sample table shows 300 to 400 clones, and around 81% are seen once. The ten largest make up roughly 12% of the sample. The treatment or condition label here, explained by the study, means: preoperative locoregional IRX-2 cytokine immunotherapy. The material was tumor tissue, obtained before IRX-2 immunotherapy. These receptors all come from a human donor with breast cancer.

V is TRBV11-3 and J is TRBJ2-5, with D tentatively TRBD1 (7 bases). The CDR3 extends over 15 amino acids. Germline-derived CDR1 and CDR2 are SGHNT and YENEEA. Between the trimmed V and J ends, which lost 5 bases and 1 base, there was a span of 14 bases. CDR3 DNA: TGTGCCAGCAGCCAAGCAGGGGGGATCCAAGAGACCCAGTACTTC. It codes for CASSQAGGIQETQYF.

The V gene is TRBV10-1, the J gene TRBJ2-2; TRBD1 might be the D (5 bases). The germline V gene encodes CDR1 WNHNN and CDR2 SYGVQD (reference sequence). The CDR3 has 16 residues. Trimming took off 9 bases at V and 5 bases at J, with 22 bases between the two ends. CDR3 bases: TGCGCCAGACTTCACAGGCTCCGCTCACAAACCGGGGAGCTGTTTTTT. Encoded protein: CARLHRLRSQTGELFF.

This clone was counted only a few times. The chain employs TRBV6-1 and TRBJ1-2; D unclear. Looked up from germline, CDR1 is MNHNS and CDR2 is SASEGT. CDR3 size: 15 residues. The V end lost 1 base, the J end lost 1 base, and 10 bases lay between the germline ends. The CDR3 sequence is CASSEVGFINYGYTF. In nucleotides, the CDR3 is TGTGCCAGCAGTGAAGTCGGGTTTATTAACTATGGCTACACCTTC.

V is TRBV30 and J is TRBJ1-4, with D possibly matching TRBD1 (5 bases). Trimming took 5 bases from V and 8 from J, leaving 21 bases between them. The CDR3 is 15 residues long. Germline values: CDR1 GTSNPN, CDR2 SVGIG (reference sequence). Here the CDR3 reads CAWDQKEPRGEKLFF. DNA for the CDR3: TGTGCCTGGGATCAAAAAGAGCCGAGGGGCGAAAAACTGTTTTTT.

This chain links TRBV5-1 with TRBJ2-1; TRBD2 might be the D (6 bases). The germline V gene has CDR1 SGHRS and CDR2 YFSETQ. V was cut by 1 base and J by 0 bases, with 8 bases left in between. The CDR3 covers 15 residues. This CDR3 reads CASSLTGSSYNEQFF. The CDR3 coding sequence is TGCGCCAGCAGCTTGACCGGGAGCTCCTACAATGAGCAGTTCTTC. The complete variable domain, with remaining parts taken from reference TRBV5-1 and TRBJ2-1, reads KAGVTQTPRYLIKTRGQQVTLSCSPISGHRSVSWYQQTPGQGLQFLFEYFSETQRNKGNFPGRFSGRQFSNSRSEMNVSTLELGDSALYLCASSLTGSSYNEQFFGPGTRLTVL.

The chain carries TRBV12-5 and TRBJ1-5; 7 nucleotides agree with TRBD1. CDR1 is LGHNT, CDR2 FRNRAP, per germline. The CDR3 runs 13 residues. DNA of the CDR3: TGTGCCAGCTGTGAGGGGGCCAATCAGCCCCAGCATTTT. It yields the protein CASCEGANQPQHF.

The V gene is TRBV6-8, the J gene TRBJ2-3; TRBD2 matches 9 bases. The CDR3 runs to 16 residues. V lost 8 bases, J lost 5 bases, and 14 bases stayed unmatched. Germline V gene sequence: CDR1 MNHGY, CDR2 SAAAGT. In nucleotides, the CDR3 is TGTGCCAGCGGCCCCGGGACTAGCCGCGGGGAAGATACGCAGTATTTT. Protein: CASGPGTSRGEDTQYF.

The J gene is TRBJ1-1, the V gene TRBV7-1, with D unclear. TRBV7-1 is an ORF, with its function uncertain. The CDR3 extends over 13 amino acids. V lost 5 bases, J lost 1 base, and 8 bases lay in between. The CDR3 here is CASSLNTNTEAFF. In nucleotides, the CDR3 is TGTGCCAGCAGCCTAAACACGAACACTGAAGCTTTCTTT.

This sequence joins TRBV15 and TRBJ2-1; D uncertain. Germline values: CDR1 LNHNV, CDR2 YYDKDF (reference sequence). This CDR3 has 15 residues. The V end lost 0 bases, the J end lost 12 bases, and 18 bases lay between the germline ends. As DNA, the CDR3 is TGTGCCACCAGCAGAGATGTGGATCGTAGTTTCTGGCAGTTCTTC. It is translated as CATSRDVDRSFWQFF.

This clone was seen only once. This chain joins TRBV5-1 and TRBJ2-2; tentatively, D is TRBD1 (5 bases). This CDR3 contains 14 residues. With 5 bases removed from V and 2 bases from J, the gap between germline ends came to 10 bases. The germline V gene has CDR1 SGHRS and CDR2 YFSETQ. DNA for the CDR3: TGCGCCAGCAGGGAGACAGTAAACACCGGGGAGCTGTTTTTT. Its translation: CASRETVNTGELFF.

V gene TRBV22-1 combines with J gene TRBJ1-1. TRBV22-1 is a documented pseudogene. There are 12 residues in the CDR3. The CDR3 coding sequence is TGTGCCAGCAGTCGACGTTACACTGAAGCTTTCTTT. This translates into CASSRRYTEAFF.

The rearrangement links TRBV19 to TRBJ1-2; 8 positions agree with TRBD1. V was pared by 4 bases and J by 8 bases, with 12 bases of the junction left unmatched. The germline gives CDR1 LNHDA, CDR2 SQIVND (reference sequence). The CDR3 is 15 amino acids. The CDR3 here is CASSTNPTGVGGYTF. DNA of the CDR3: TGTGCCAGTAGTACGAACCCGACAGGGGTTGGGGGCTACACCTTC.

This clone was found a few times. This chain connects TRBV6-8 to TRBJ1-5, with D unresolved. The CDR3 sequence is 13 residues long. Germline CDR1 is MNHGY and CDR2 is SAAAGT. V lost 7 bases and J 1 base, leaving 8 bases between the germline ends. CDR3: CASMGGSNQPQHF. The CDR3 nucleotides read TGTGCCAGCATGGGTGGGAGCAATCAGCCCCAGCATTTT.

DNA of the CDR3: TGTGCCAGCGGGGACAGGGGTCTAGAGGAAAAACTGTTTTTT. Translated: CASGDRGLEEKLFF. The chain carries TRBV11-3 and TRBJ1-4; 10 nucleotides agree with TRBD1. After removal of 8 bases from V and 8 bases from J, the junction contained 8 bases not matched to a gene. This CDR3 region has 14 residues. Germline V CDR1 and CDR2: SGHNT, YENEEA.

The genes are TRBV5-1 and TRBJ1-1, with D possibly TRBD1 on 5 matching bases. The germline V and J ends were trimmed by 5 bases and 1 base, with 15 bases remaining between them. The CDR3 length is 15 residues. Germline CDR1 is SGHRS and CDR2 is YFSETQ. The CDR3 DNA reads TGCGCCAGCAGACAAGGAGGGGAACCGAACACTGAAGCTTTCTTT. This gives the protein CASRQGGEPNTEAFF.

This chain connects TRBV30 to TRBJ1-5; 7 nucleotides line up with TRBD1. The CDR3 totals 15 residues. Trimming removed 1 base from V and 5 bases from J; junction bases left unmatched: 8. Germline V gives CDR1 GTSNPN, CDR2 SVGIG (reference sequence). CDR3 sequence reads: CAWSGMGQQDQPQHF. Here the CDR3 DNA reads TGTGCCTGGAGTGGCATGGGACAGCAAGATCAGCCCCAGCATTTT.

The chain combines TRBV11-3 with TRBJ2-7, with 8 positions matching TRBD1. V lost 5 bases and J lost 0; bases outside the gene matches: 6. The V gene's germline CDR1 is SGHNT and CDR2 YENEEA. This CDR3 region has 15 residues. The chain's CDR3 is CASSARDRLSYEQYF. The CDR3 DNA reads TGTGCCAGCAGCGCCCGGGACAGGCTCTCCTACGAGCAGTACTTC. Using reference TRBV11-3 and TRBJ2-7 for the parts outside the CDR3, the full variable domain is EAGVVQSPRYKIIEKKQPVAFWCNPISGHNTLYWYLQNLGQGPELLIRYENEEAVDDSQLPKDRFSAERLKGVDSTLKIQPAELGDSAVYLCASSARDRLSYEQYFGPGTRLTVT.

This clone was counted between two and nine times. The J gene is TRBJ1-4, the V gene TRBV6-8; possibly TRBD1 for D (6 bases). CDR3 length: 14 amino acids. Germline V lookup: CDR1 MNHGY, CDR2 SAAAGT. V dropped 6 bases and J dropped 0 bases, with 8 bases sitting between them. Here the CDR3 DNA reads TGTGCCAGCAGGGACAGAGCAACTAATGAAAAACTGTTTTTT. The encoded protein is CASRDRATNEKLFF.

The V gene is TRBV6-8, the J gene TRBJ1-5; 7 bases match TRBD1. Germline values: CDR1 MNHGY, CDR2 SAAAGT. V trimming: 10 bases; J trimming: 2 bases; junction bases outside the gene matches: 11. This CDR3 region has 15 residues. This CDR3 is CAISLTGQGNQPQHF. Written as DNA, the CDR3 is TGTGCCATCAGCCTGACAGGGCAGGGCAATCAGCCCCAGCATTTT.

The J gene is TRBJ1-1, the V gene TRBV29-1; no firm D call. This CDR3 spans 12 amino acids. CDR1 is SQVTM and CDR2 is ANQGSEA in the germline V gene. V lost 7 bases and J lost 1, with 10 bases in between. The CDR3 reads CSGSRGNTEAFF. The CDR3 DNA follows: TGCAGCGGCTCACGGGGGAACACTGAAGCTTTCTTT.

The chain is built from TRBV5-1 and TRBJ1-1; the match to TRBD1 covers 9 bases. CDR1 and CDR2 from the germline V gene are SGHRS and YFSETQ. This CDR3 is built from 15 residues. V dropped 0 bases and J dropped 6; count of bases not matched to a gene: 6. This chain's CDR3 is CASSLGLQGAAEAFF. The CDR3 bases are TGCGCCAGCAGCTTGGGACTACAGGGGGCGGCTGAAGCTTTCTTT.

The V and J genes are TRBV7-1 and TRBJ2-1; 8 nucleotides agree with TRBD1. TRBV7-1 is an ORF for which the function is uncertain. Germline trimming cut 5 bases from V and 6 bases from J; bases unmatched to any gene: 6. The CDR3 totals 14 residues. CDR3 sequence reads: CASSQGQGSNEQFF. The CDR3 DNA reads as TGTGCCAGCAGCCAAGGACAGGGTAGCAATGAGCAGTTCTTC.

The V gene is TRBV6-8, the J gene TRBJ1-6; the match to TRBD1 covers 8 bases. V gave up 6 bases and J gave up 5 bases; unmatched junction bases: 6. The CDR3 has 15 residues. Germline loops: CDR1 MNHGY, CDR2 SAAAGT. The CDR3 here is CASSRQGLDNSPLHF. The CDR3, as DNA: TGTGCCAGCAGCAGACAGGGGCTTGATAATTCACCCCTCCACTTT.

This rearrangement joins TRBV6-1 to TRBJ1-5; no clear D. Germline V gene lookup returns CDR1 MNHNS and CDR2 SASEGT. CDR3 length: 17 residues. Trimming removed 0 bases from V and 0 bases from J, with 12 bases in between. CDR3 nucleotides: TGTGCCAGCAGTGAAGCTCCCAGGCCCCATAGCAATCAGCCCCAGCATTTT. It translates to CASSEAPRPHSNQPQHF.

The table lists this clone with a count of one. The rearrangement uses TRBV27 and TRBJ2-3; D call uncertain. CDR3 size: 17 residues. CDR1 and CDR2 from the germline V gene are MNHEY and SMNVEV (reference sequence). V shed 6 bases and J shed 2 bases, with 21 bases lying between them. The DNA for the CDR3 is TGTGCCAGCAGGCTCTATGCCGGGCCCTTCCTCACAGATACGCAGTATTTT. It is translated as CASRLYAGPFLTDTQYF.

The CDR3 coding sequence is TGCGCCAGCAGCTTTAATCCGTTTAGCGGGAGGATCGATGAGCAGTTCTTC. This gives the protein CASSFNPFSGRIDEQFF. The V and J genes are TRBV5-1 and TRBJ2-1; 10 bases are a match to TRBD2. The ends lost 2 bases at V and 8 bases at J; junction bases unmatched: 13. This CDR3 region has 17 residues. Germline V gives CDR1 SGHRS, CDR2 YFSETQ.

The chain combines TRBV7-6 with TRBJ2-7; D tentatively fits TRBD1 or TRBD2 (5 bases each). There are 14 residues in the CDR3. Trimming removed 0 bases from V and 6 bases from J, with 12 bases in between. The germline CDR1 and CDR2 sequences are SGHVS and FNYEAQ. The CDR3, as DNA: TGTGCCAGCAGCTTAGCGGGGACCCGGGCCGAGCAGTACTTC. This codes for CASSLAGTRAEQYF.

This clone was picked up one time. The chain's CDR3 is CASSFDSGPGNTIYF. As DNA, the CDR3 is TGCGCCAGCAGCTTTGACTCAGGGCCAGGAAACACCATATATTTT. The rearrangement uses TRBV5-1 and TRBJ1-3, with a possible D match to TRBD1 (5 bases). Trimming removed 2 bases at V and 4 bases at J, with 13 bases between. Germline CDR1 is SGHRS and CDR2 is YFSETQ. The CDR3 runs to 15 residues.

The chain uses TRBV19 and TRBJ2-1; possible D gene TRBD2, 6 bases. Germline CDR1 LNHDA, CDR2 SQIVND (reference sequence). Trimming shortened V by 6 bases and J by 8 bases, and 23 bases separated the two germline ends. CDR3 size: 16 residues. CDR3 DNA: TGTGCCAGTAGACGCAAGACGGAGGGTGGGCACTATGAGCAGTTCTTC. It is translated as CASRRKTEGGHYEQFF.

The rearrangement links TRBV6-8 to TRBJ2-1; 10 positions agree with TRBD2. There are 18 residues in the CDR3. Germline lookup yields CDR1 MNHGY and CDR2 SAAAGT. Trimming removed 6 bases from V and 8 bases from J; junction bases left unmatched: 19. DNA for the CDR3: TGTGCCAGCAGCTATATTCGTCTAGCGGGAGCAATACGAGATGAGCAGTTCTTC. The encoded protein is CASSYIRLAGAIRDEQFF.